The TCR beta chain under discussion was sequenced for a study of cytomegalovirus exposure and HLA in healthy donors. The PCR had 60 Vbeta and 13 Jbeta primers. Method: immunoSEQ multiplex PCR; TCRdb's copy keeps in-frame clones and lacks some. The sample totals approximately 120,000 clones. V was clipped by 3 bases and J by 5 bases, with 10 bases between them. The CDR3 covers 13 residues. In germline, CDR1 is KGHSH, CDR2 LQKENI. Points from the study as a whole: Per a later analysis, HLA-associated TCR beta chains showed more clonal expansion than other, equally common TCR beta chains.

With regard to this clone: The antigen remains unidentified.

The receptor was derived from a man aged 18 to 29 in good health and CMV-seronegative. Sequencing used PBMCs. This chain links TRBV18 with TRBJ1-1; D call uncertain. As DNA, the CDR3 is TGTGCCAGCTCACCTGCGGGATGGACTGAAGCTTTCTTT. It codes for CASSPAGWTEAFF.